Each of the 20 T cell receptor beta chains below was sequenced from the same sample in a study of cytomegalovirus exposure and HLA in healthy donors. PCR was performed using 60 Vbeta and 13 Jbeta primers. Clones were read by immunoSEQ multiplex PCR, and TCRdb kept only the in-frame ones, dropping some. The sample includes about 190,000 clones, 81% of them seen just once. The material sequenced was PBMCs. These receptor sequences come from a woman between 18 and 30 years old in good health and CMV-seropositive.

The genes are TRBV5-1 and TRBJ2-7; TRBD1 agrees at 8 bases. Trimming at V came to 4 bases and at J to 2 bases, leaving 8 bases not matched to a gene. CDR3 length equals 15 residues. CDR1 is SGHRS and CDR2 is YFSETQ in the germline V gene. The CDR3 coding sequence is TGCGCCAGCAGCCTCCTTCAGGGGGCGGCCTACGAGCAGTACTTC. Translation: CASSLLQGAAYEQYF.

This clone was detected only a few times. The J gene is TRBJ1-1, the V gene TRBV21-1; the DNA was not used to check the table's D call, TRBD1. TRBV21-1 represents a pseudogene. The CDR3 spans 13 residues. The CDR3 protein is CASSKAHQTEAFF. In nucleotides, the CDR3 is TGTGCCAGCAGCAAAGCGCACCAGACTGAAGCTTTCTTT.

This chain links TRBV30 with TRBJ1-5; perhaps TRBD1 as D (5 bases). The CDR3 has 14 residues. The V end was cut by 4 bases, the J end by 4 bases, with 14 bases between. In germline, CDR1 is GTSNPN, CDR2 SVGIG (reference sequence). In DNA, the CDR3 is TGTGCCTGGAACAACCCCGGGGGGAATCAGCCCCAGCATTTT. It yields the protein CAWNNPGGNQPQHF.

The CDR3 coding sequence is TGTGCCTGGAACCCACCCGGGACAGGAGAAGGCTATGGCTACACCTTC. This encodes CAWNPPGTGEGYGYTF. This chain links TRBV30 with TRBJ1-2; 8 bases line up with TRBD1. This CDR3 comprises 16 residues. CDR1 and CDR2 from the germline V gene are GTSNPN and SVGIG (reference sequence). The V and J ends lost 4 bases and 4 bases, in that order; junction bases with no gene match: 14.

The chain uses TRBV25-1 and TRBJ2-7; D is perhaps TRBD2 (6 bases). The CDR3 extends over 16 amino acids. Germline loops: CDR1 MGHDK, CDR2 SYGVNS. V was shortened by 3 bases and J by 4 bases, with 19 bases between the two germline ends. As DNA, the CDR3 is TGTGCCAGCAGTGAGGAACCGGGACGGGGGTTTTACGAGCAGTACTTC. Its protein product is CASSEEPGRGFYEQYF.

The V and J genes are TRBV6-6 and TRBJ2-3; 9 bases are shared with TRBD2. V shed 2 bases and J 5 bases; nucleotides not matched to a gene: 8. Germline-derived CDR1 and CDR2 are MNHNY and SVGAGI (reference sequence). The CDR3 totals 16 residues. CDR3 DNA: TGTGCCAGCAGTTACGCGGGGGGGGGTCGGATAGATACGCAGTATTTT. Translation gives CASSYAGGGRIDTQYF.

This clone was seen just once. The chain uses TRBV7-9 and TRBJ2-5, with D possibly matching TRBD2 (5 bases). The CDR3 runs to 14 residues. Trimming cost V 3 bases and J 0 bases, with 8 bases left between them. CDR1 and CDR2 (germline): SEHNR, FQNEAQ (reference sequence). Here the CDR3 DNA reads TGTGCCAGCAGCTTTTTGAGGGACCAAGAGACCCAGTACTTC. Encoded protein: CASSFLRDQETQYF.

The V and J genes are TRBV9 and TRBJ2-3, with TRBD1 matching over 8 bases. Germline CDR1 and CDR2: SGDLS and YYNGEE. With 0 bases clipped from V and 4 bases from J, the junction kept 4 bases outside the gene matches. This CDR3 region has 15 residues. The CDR3 DNA reads TGTGCCAGCAGCGTAGGGACAGGGATTGCAGATACGCAGTATTTT. This codes for CASSVGTGIADTQYF.

This chain links TRBV7-2 with TRBJ1-5; 8 nucleotides match TRBD1. The CDR3 totals 14 residues. Germline V gene sequence: CDR1 SGHTA, CDR2 FQGNSA. With V trimmed by 4 bases and J by 4 bases, 3 bases remained unmatched. CDR3 sequence reads: CASSSTGGNQPQHF. The CDR3 nucleotides read TGTGCCAGCAGCTCCACAGGGGGGAATCAGCCCCAGCATTTT.

The chain uses TRBV29-1 and TRBJ2-2; perhaps TRBD2 as D (6 bases). CDR3 size: 12 residues. Germline CDR1 reads SQVTM; CDR2 reads ANQGSEA. V was trimmed by 4 bases and J by 5 bases, leaving 8 bases between them. The CDR3 DNA reads TGCAGCGTTGGGAGGGCTACCGGGGAGCTGTTTTTT. It yields the protein CSVGRATGELFF.

V gene TRBV2 combines with J gene TRBJ1-2; 9 nucleotides align to TRBD1. Germline V gene sequence: CDR1 SNHLY, CDR2 FYNNEI. Trimming removed 6 bases from V and 4 bases from J; junction bases left unmatched: 12. The CDR3 extends over 16 amino acids. CDR3 sequence: CASRSYRDRVSYGYTF. CDR3 sequence (DNA): TGTGCCAGCAGATCCTACCGGGACAGGGTCTCCTATGGCTACACCTTC.

This chain connects TRBV4-3 to TRBJ2-3; TRBD1 matches at 8 bases. V shed 4 bases, J shed 1 base, and the junction held 4 bases outside the gene matches. The germline CDR1 and CDR2 sequences are LGHNA and YSLEER. The CDR3 runs 15 residues. CDR3 in amino acids: CASSRQTGGTDTQYF. The DNA of the CDR3 is TGCGCCAGCAGCCGACAGACAGGGGGCACAGATACGCAGTATTTT.

Note on this clone: One end of the junction varies from germline; a read error may be responsible. V gene TRBV7-3 combines with J gene TRBJ2-7; 9 bases match TRBD1. The CDR3 contains 14 residues. Germline-derived CDR1 and CDR2 are SGHTA and FQGTGA. CDR3 protein: CSSSPGTGPHEQYF. DNA of the CDR3: TGTTCCAGCAGCCCAGGGACAGGGCCCCACGAGCAGTACTTC.

This clone was seen only once. V usage is TRBV6-5 and J usage is TRBJ2-5, with D perhaps matching TRBD2 (6 bases). V lost 7 bases and J 5 bases, leaving 17 bases between the germline ends. The CDR3 consists of 14 residues. Germline loops: CDR1 MNHEY, CDR2 SVGAGI. CDR3 residues: CASKQGTPRETQYF. CDR3 coding DNA: TGTGCCAGCAAGCAAGGGACTCCCAGGGAGACCCAGTACTTC.

The rearrangement uses TRBV15 and TRBJ1-6; no reliable D call. This CDR3 contains 13 residues. Germline CDR1 LNHNV, CDR2 YYDKDF (reference sequence). The V gene lost 0 bases and the J gene lost 8 bases, with 5 bases spanning the gap. This CDR3 is CATSREAYSPLHF. CDR3 coding DNA: TGTGCCACCAGCAGAGAAGCCTATTCACCCCTCCACTTT.

The chain employs TRBV6-1 and TRBJ1-2; D ambiguous. The CDR3 spans 15 residues. Germline assignment: CDR1 MNHNS and CDR2 SASEGT. Trimming took 1 base from V and 4 from J, leaving 13 bases between them. The CDR3: CASSEVGGLSYGYTF. Here the CDR3 DNA reads TGTGCCAGCAGTGAAGTCGGCGGACTCTCCTATGGCTACACCTTC.

The chain carries TRBV5-1 and TRBJ2-5, with 7 bases aligning to TRBD2. The assigned J gene may be wrong: the sequence end matches TRBJ2-7 better. Germline loops: CDR1 SGHRS, CDR2 YFSETQ. This CDR3 has 15 residues. The CDR3 DNA sequence: TGCGCCAGCAGCCCCCAGGTTGGGGGGGGGTACGAGCAGTACTTC. Translating gives CASSPQVGGGYEQYF.

The chain couples TRBV29-1 to TRBJ1-1; 8 bases agree with TRBD1. Per germline, CDR1 SQVTM and CDR2 ANQGSEA. The CDR3 has 12 residues. The J segment lost 3 bases and the V segment lost 6 bases, leaving 3 bases of the junction unmatched. CDR3 sequence reads: CSVKTGDTEAFF. DNA of the CDR3: TGCAGCGTCAAGACAGGGGACACTGAAGCTTTCTTT.

Details on this clone: The same CDR3 arises from other DNA sequences in this sample as well. For the CDR3, the DNA is TGCGCCAGCAGCCAAGATGGGGGACAACCCCAGCATTTT. This translates into CASSQDGGQPQHF. V and J are TRBV4-1 and TRBJ1-5; a possible D gene is TRBD1 (6 bases). Germline V gene data show CDR1 as MGHRA and CDR2 as YSYEKL. CDR3 length: 13 residues. Trimming took 0 bases from V and 10 from J, leaving 10 bases between them.

The CDR3 nucleotides are TGTGCCAGCAGGGGGTGGGAGGGTTGGGTGCTCACTGAAGCTTTCTTT. This translates into CASRGWEGWVLTEAFF. V and J are TRBV7-8 and TRBJ1-1; D ambiguous. The CDR3 extends over 16 amino acids. Trimming stripped 6 bases from V and 4 bases from J, with 21 bases between. Germline CDR1 SGHVS, CDR2 FQNEAQ. Together with reference TRBV7-8 and TRBJ1-1, the CDR3 gives the full variable domain: GAGVSQSPRYKVAKRGQDVALRCDPISGHVSLFWYQQALGQGPEFLTYFQNEAQLDKSGLPSDRFFAERPEGSVSTLKIQRTQQEDSAVYLCASRGWEGWVLTEAFFGQGTRLTVV.